The rows below give T cell receptor beta chains drawn from one sample of a study of PD-1 blockade in classical Hodgkin lymphoma. The table came from immunoSEQ multiplex PCR; TCRdb's copy has only in-frame clones and leaves some out. The sample holds 35,000 to 50,000 clones, approximately 70% seen once. The specimen comprised peripheral blood mononuclear cells (PBMCs), sampled before the second cycle of nivolumab. The receptors here all came from a human donor with classical Hodgkin lymphoma. CDR3s include the opening cysteine and the closing phenylalanine or tryptophan.

>TRBV10-3|TRBJ1-3
CAISDLEGAGNTIYF
>TRBV2|TRBJ2-1
CASSWKDRSSYNEQFF
>TRBV19|TRBJ2-5
CASSALRSRGEETQYF
>TRBV7-9|TRBJ2-6
CASSSSQGASGANVLTF
>TRBV11-2|TRBJ2-7
CATSGQGVSYEQYF
>TRBV27|TRBJ1-4
CASSTPSGPNEKLFF
>TRBV30|TRBJ2-7
CAWSDPFEQAYEQYF
>TRBV6-1|TRBJ2-7
CASRIGGWSYEQYF
>TRBV7-3|TRBJ2-7
CASSPNGLSYEQYF
>TRBV20-1|TRBJ1-1
CSAPDLTEAFF
>TRBV9|TRBJ2-7
CASSAQNQGLAPREQYF
>TRBV19|TRBJ1-1
CASSWDTPRVSTEAFF
>TRBV28|TRBJ2-3
CASSYIADTQYF
>TRBV27|TRBJ2-3
CASSLEGLGTDTQYF
>TRBV19|TRBJ2-1
CASSITSGRAVEQFF
>TRBV11-3|TRBJ2-7
CASSLTLGDREQYF
>TRBV28|TRBJ1-1
CASSLGTGRNTEAFF